This T cell receptor beta chain appears in the sequencing data of a study of blood T cell repertoires in COVID-19. Per the original data handling: Nucleated cell counts were estimated from reference gene primer amplification. The assay was immunoSEQ multiplex PCR, and TCRdb's table has in-frame clones only and misses some. V, J and clone size are those of that table, while D and trimming were read from the DNA. The table includes around 20,000 clones, roughly nine tenths detected once. The V gene end was trimmed by 2 bases and the J gene end by 6 bases; junction bases not matched to a gene: 5. The CDR3 is made up of 14 amino acids. Germline V CDR1 and CDR2: LGHDT, YNNKEL (reference sequence).

The clonotype comes from a man aged 70 or older with acute or convalescent COVID-19. The chain combines TRBV3-1 (or the pseudogene TRBV3-2) with TRBJ1-1, with TRBD1 identical over 8 bases. The sequenced sample consisted of peripheral blood. CDR3 in amino acids: CASSQQTGGSEAFF. CDR3 coding DNA: TGTGCCAGCAGCCAACAAACAGGGGGTTCTGAAGCTTTCTTT.